This T cell receptor beta chain was sequenced during a study of blood T cell repertoires in COVID-19. Study overall: Spain, Italy and the United States supplied samples that represented acute and convalescent COVID-19. The cDNA or gDNA used as material had been derived from T cells, B-cell-depleted T cells, or PBMCs.

Recruits, aged 18 to 89 years, lived in 24 US areas. In assigning cohorts, the study relied on participant-reported clinical history. The method was immunoSEQ multiplex PCR; TCRdb's version includes in-frame clones alone and lacks a portion of them. The table has some 190,000 clones, 80% to 90% seen once; the top ten hold approximately 2.5%. CDR3 length: 13 amino acids. The germline CDR1 and CDR2 sequences are SGDLS and YYNGEE. Trimming pared 4 bases from V and 5 bases from J, leaving 13 bases between. Sequenced sample: PBMCs or T cells enriched from blood (not recorded which). The J gene is TRBJ2-7, the V gene TRBV9, with D perhaps TRBD2 (6 bases). This clonotype was obtained from a woman between 40 and 55 years old with acute COVID-19. Here the CDR3 reads CASSFREWDEQYF. CDR3 in DNA: TGTGCCAGCAGCTTCCGGGAGTGGGACGAGCAGTACTTC.